These 28 T cell receptor beta chains were all obtained from the same sample, sequenced in a study of T cell responses to AZD1222 COVID-19 vaccine. Libraries were prepared by immunoSEQ multiplex PCR; TCRdb keeps only in-frame clonotypes and omits some of them. This table has 98,000 or so clones, around nine tenths appearing once. The sample was peripheral blood, taken 28 days after the second dose of the MenACWY control vaccine. The receptors were sampled from an adult who received the MenACWY meningococcal vaccine as a control.

The chain uses TRBV9 and TRBJ2-3; TRBD2 aligns across 15 bases. This CDR3 comprises 16 residues. The germline gives CDR1 SGDLS, CDR2 YYNGEE. V trimming: 4 bases; J trimming: 4 bases; junction bases outside the gene matches: 4. CDR3 sequence reads: CASSRTSGGAADTQYF. CDR3 coding DNA: TGTGCCAGCAGCAGGACTAGCGGGGGGGCGGCAGATACGCAGTATTTT.

V and J are TRBV18 and TRBJ1-5; D might be TRBD1 (5 bases). The CDR3 is made up of 15 amino acids. Germline CDR1 and CDR2: KGHSH and LQKENI. V was clipped by 5 bases and J by 4 bases, with 15 bases between them. The CDR3 spells CASSVGVGKNQPQHF. DNA of the CDR3: TGTGCCAGCTCAGTGGGGGTGGGAAAAAATCAGCCCCAGCATTTT.

V usage is TRBV2 and J usage is TRBJ2-6; no definite D call. Deletions cut 9 bases from V and 0 bases from J, with 9 bases between. The germline gives CDR1 SNHLY, CDR2 FYNNEI. The CDR3 extends over 14 amino acids. In nucleotides, the CDR3 is TGTGCCAGTAATAAGGACTCTGGGGCCAACGTCCTGACTTTC. Protein: CASNKDSGANVLTF.

This clone was detected once. The V call is TRBV18, the J call TRBJ1-2; D is uncertain. The CDR3 has 12 amino acids. CDR1 and CDR2 from the germline V gene are KGHSH and LQKENI. Trimming took 3 bases from V and 5 from J, leaving 7 bases between them. The CDR3 region is CASSPGLYGYTF. In nucleotides, the CDR3 is TGTGCCAGCTCACCGGGCTTATATGGCTACACCTTC.

V is TRBV6-5 and J is TRBJ1-6; TRBD1 aligns across 8 bases. This CDR3 is 14 amino acids long. Germline V gene data show CDR1 as MNHEY and CDR2 as SVGAGI. V was pared by 6 bases and J by 6 bases, with 4 bases of the junction left unmatched. Written as DNA, the CDR3 is TGTGCCAGCAGCCAGGGGGCCGGTAATTCACCCCTCCACTTT. This encodes CASSQGAGNSPLHF.

V and J are TRBV7-9 and TRBJ1-2; no reliable D call. Germline CDR1 and CDR2: SEHNR and FQNEAQ (reference sequence). This CDR3 region has 15 residues. Trimming cost V 1 base and J 2 bases, with 11 bases left between them. The CDR3 loop is CASSLVASLNYGYTF. The CDR3 nucleotides read TGTGCCAGCAGCTTAGTAGCCAGTTTAAACTATGGCTACACCTTC. The variable domain in full, completed from reference TRBV7-9 and TRBJ1-2, reads DTGVSQNPRHKITKRGQNVTFRCDPISEHNRLYWYRQTLGQGPEFLTYFQNEAQLEKSRLLSDRFSAERPKGSFSTLEIQRTEQGDSAMYLCASSLVASLNYGYTFGSGTRLTVV.

The chain has TRBV7-2 and TRBJ1-4; D is unresolved. V was pared by 5 bases and J by 2 bases, with 12 bases between. Looked up from germline, CDR1 is SGHTA and CDR2 is FQGNSA. This CDR3 spans 15 amino acids. CDR3 in DNA: TGTGCCAGCAGCGTGAGGCGGGTGACTAATGAAAAACTGTTTTTT. It yields the protein CASSVRRVTNEKLFF.

The rearrangement links TRBV5-4 to TRBJ2-3; D is uncertain. The CDR3 length is 14 residues. Trimming stripped 2 bases from V and 2 bases from J, with 9 bases between. The germline CDR1 and CDR2 sequences are SGHNT and YYREEE (reference sequence). CDR3 coding DNA: TGTGCCAGCAGCTTAGCGACTTACACAGATACGCAGTATTTT. Translated, it gives CASSLATYTDTQYF.

The rearrangement uses TRBV20-1 and TRBJ1-5; TRBD1 is a possible D gene (5 bases). Trimming shortened V by 3 bases and J by 7 bases, and 19 bases separated the two germline ends. The CDR3 is 15 amino acids. Germline V gene data show CDR1 as DFQATT and CDR2 as SNEGSKA (reference sequence). CDR3 DNA sequence: TGCAGTGCTAGTCGCCGGGACCGCCTGGGGCAGCCCCAGCATTTT. It is translated as CSASRRDRLGQPQHF.

The chain couples TRBV19 to TRBJ1-4; D may be TRBD1 (5 bases). CDR1 and CDR2 (germline): LNHDA, SQIVND (reference sequence). V lost 5 bases, J lost 4 bases, and 14 bases lay in between. CDR3 length equals 15 residues. The CDR3 nucleotides are TGTGCCAGTAGTCTTTCCGGGGGACGTAATGAAAAACTGTTTTTT. Protein sequence: CASSLSGGRNEKLFF.

The chain employs TRBV4-1 and TRBJ1-4; possibly TRBD1 for D (5 bases). CDR3 length: 17 residues. Germline V gene lookup returns CDR1 MGHRA and CDR2 YSYEKL. Trimming pared 1 base from V and 8 bases from J, leaving 20 bases between. In nucleotides, the CDR3 is TGCGCCAGCAGCCAAGGGGGGTTTGGGGCGCCGGACGAAAAACTGTTTTTT. Amino acids: CASSQGGFGAPDEKLFF.

V is TRBV5-4 and J is TRBJ2-5; D not certain. Germline lookup yields CDR1 SGHNT and CDR2 YYREEE (reference sequence). The CDR3 sequence is 14 residues long. The V and J ends lost 0 bases and 4 bases respectively, with 10 bases between them. This CDR3 is CASSLETFGETQYF. The CDR3 DNA is TGTGCCAGCAGCTTGGAGACCTTTGGAGAGACCCAGTACTTC.

The chain joins TRBV28 to TRBJ2-5, with a possible D match to TRBD2 (5 bases). CDR3 length: 13 amino acids. Looked up from germline, CDR1 is MDHEN and CDR2 is SYDVKM. V gave up 1 base and J gave up 2 bases, with 5 bases separating them. The CDR3 DNA sequence: TGTGCCAGCAGTTTATCGGGGCAAGAGACCCAGTACTTC. The encoded protein is CASSLSGQETQYF.

This clone was detected only once. The chain recombines TRBV9 with TRBJ1-1; 7 positions match TRBD1. This CDR3 has 13 residues. The V gene's germline CDR1 is SGDLS and CDR2 YYNGEE. The V gene end was trimmed by 3 bases and the J gene end by 8 bases; junction bases not matched to a gene: 7. In DNA, the CDR3 is TGTGCCAGCAGCGCTGGGGGGGGACAGGAAGCTTTCTTT. Its protein is CASSAGGGQEAFF.

This chain uses TRBV4-1 with TRBJ1-4; D not certain. The CDR3 contains 15 residues. V was trimmed by 1 base and J by 6 bases, leaving 12 bases between them. From germline, CDR1 is MGHRA and CDR2 YSYEKL. The CDR3 sequence is CASSQVPRPDEKLFF. As DNA, the CDR3 is TGCGCCAGCAGCCAAGTTCCGAGGCCTGATGAAAAACTGTTTTTT.

This rearrangement joins TRBV19 to TRBJ2-3; no reliable D call. Trimming shortened V by 1 base and J by 0 bases, and 8 bases separated the two germline ends. Germline lookup yields CDR1 LNHDA and CDR2 SQIVND (reference sequence). The CDR3 is 15 amino acids. The CDR3 sequence: CASSIAVTSTDTQYF. The CDR3 bases are TGTGCCAGTAGTATAGCGGTGACTAGCACAGATACGCAGTATTTT. The whole variable domain, filled in from reference TRBV19 and TRBJ2-3, reads DGGITQSPKYLFRKEGQNVTLSCEQNLNHDAMYWYRQDPGQGLRLIYYSQIVNDFQKGDIAEGYSVSREKKESFPLTVTSAQKNPTAFYLCASSIAVTSTDTQYFGPGTRLTVL.

The J gene is TRBJ1-5, the V gene TRBV2, with D tentatively TRBD1 (5 bases). Trimming cost V 6 bases and J 3 bases, with 9 bases left between them. The length of the CDR3 is 13 residues. CDR1 and CDR2 (germline): SNHLY, FYNNEI. The CDR3 nucleotides read TGTGCCAGCAGGGGGGGACCCAATCAGCCCCAGCATTTT. Translation: CASRGGPNQPQHF.

The chain joins TRBV2 to TRBJ1-3; TRBD1 is a possible D gene (5 bases). The CDR3 sequence is 16 residues long. Per the germline V gene, CDR1 is SNHLY and CDR2 is FYNNEI. V dropped 9 bases and J dropped 0 bases, with 18 bases sitting between them. The CDR3 reads CASSRRGRISGNTIYF. The CDR3 DNA reads TGTGCCAGTAGCAGGAGGGGTAGGATCTCTGGAAACACCATATATTTT.

This CDR3 is CAISPTDSYEQYF. CDR3 nucleotide sequence: TGTGCCATCAGCCCCACCGACAGCTACGAGCAGTACTTC. This chain uses TRBV10-3 with TRBJ2-7, with D possibly being TRBD1 (5 bases). Germline assignment: CDR1 ENHRY and CDR2 SYGVKD. Trimming cost V 6 bases and J 3 bases, with 12 bases left between them. This CDR3 has 13 residues.

This clone was observed a single time. This chain uses TRBV5-1 with TRBJ2-7; no reliable D call. V was clipped by 3 bases and J by 0 bases, with 16 bases between them. From germline, CDR1 is SGHRS and CDR2 YFSETQ. The CDR3 extends over 16 amino acids. The CDR3 sequence is CASSYTQDFSSYEQYF. Written as DNA, the CDR3 is TGCGCCAGCAGCTATACCCAGGATTTTAGCTCCTACGAGCAGTACTTC.

A word on this clone: This sample also contains other DNA sequences that code for the same CDR3. The chain recombines TRBV4-3 with TRBJ1-2; D unclear. V lost 0 bases and J 5 bases, leaving 7 bases between the germline ends. Per the germline V gene, CDR1 is LGHNA and CDR2 is YSLEER. The CDR3 loop spans 13 amino acids. The CDR3 protein is CASSQDGAYGYTF. CDR3 coding DNA: TGCGCCAGCAGCCAAGATGGTGCGTATGGCTACACCTTC.

The chain employs TRBV6-6 and TRBJ2-1, with 8 bases fitting TRBD1. The V gene's germline CDR1 is MNHNY and CDR2 SVGAGI (reference sequence). V shed 0 bases, J shed 7 bases, and the junction held 2 bases outside the gene matches. The CDR3 is 14 residues long. CDR3: CASSYSQGANEQFF. The DNA for the CDR3 is TGTGCCAGCAGTTACTCGCAGGGGGCTAATGAGCAGTTCTTC.

V gene TRBV3-1 (or the pseudogene TRBV3-2) combines with J gene TRBJ2-7; D unclear. Looked up from germline, CDR1 is LGHDT and CDR2 is YNNKEL (reference sequence). V shed 4 bases and J shed 0 bases, with 7 bases lying between them. This CDR3 spans 13 amino acids. The CDR3 coding sequence is TGTGCCAGCAGCCGAGGAAGCTCCTACGAGCAGTACTTC. Its translation is CASSRGSSYEQYF.

The V gene is TRBV4-1, the J gene TRBJ2-5; weak D call: TRBD2 (5 bases). Germline lookup yields CDR1 MGHRA and CDR2 YSYEKL. V was clipped by 2 bases and J by 5 bases, with 9 bases between them. The CDR3 sequence is 13 residues long. CDR3 region: CASSQLRGETQYF. The CDR3 DNA reads TGCGCCAGCAGCCAACTAAGAGGGGAGACCCAGTACTTC.

The chain recombines TRBV19 with TRBJ1-2; 8 nucleotides match TRBD1. After removal of 7 bases from V and 3 bases from J, the junction contained 10 bases not matched to a gene. The CDR3 covers 15 residues. Germline CDR1 and CDR2: LNHDA and SQIVND (reference sequence). The CDR3 loop reads CASTLQGASDYGYTF. In DNA, the CDR3 is TGTGCCAGTACCCTCCAGGGGGCAAGCGACTATGGCTACACCTTC.

The V and J genes are TRBV10-2 and TRBJ2-7, with D possibly being TRBD1 or TRBD2 (6 bases each). Trimming shortened V by 10 bases and J by 3 bases, and 19 bases separated the two germline ends. The CDR3 length is 14 residues. Germline V gene sequence: CDR1 WSHSY, CDR2 SAAADI. CDR3: CATKRGDGLYEQYF. CDR3 bases: TGCGCCACCAAGAGGGGGGACGGACTCTACGAGCAGTACTTC.

The V call is TRBV4-3, the J call TRBJ1-3; D possibly corresponds to TRBD1 (6 bases). With 1 base removed from V and 2 bases from J, the gap between germline ends came to 9 bases. CDR1 and CDR2 from the germline V gene are LGHNA and YSLEER. CDR3 length equals 15 residues. The CDR3 DNA follows: TGCGCCAGCAGCCAAGCGCGGACAGCTGGAAACACCATATATTTT. Translation: CASSQARTAGNTIYF.

The chain couples TRBV18 to TRBJ2-7, with a tentative D call TRBD1 (5 bases). The ends were cut back, 1 base at V and 0 bases at J, with 7 bases in the middle. Germline V gene lookup returns CDR1 KGHSH and CDR2 LQKENI. The CDR3 extends over 14 amino acids. CDR3 amino acids: CASSPQGASYEQYF. The CDR3 DNA sequence: TGTGCCAGCTCACCACAAGGGGCCTCCTACGAGCAGTACTTC.